Detailed here is one T cell receptor (beta chain). No antigen is known for it. The germline CDR1 and CDR2 sequences are SEHNR and FQNEAQ (reference sequence). Losses at the gene ends were 2 bases for V and 10 bases for J; bases not matched to a gene: 4. The CDR3 loop spans 14 amino acids. The method was immunoSEQ multiplex PCR; TCRdb's version includes in-frame clones alone and lacks a portion of them. The sample records roughly 150,000 clones, under 90% being singletons. The data were obtained in a study of T cell responses to AZD1222 COVID-19 vaccine. Findings and limits, study-wide: A mostly white British donor set with more females was recruited, and clonal diversity was possibly underestimated. Spike-specific TCR repertoires showed rising breadth and depth after two AZD1222 doses. Nearly half of spike-specific TCRs reportedly target variant regions that are unmutated in the B.1.351 and B.1.1.7 variants. Spike was spanned by vaccine-associated CD4 TCRs, with dominance at 160-218 and 743-854.

The genes are TRBV7-9 and TRBJ1-6; 8 bases fit TRBD1. The specimen comprised peripheral blood, sampled 28 days after the second AZD1222 dose. This sequence originates from an adult who received the AZD1222 COVID-19 vaccine. The CDR3 region has the DNA TGTGCCAGCAGCTTATCAGGGGGCAGGTCACCCCTCCACTTT. This gives the protein CASSLSGGRSPLHF.